Presented here are 30 T cell receptor beta chains from one specimen sequenced in a study of shared clonotypes between healthy human individuals. Method: immunoSEQ multiplex PCR; TCRdb's copy keeps in-frame clones and lacks some. The sample lists 2,500,000 or so clones, over 85% occurring once. Sequenced: naive CD4+ T cells from PBMCs. Noted subset: CD45RA+ positively selected. The receptors were sampled from a young man in good health. Some clones in this sample may be carry-over from other donors' samples.

This chain connects TRBV6-5 to TRBJ1-1; weak D call: TRBD1 (5 bases). Trimming stripped 6 bases from V and 6 bases from J, with 17 bases between. The CDR3 has 14 residues. Germline CDR1 MNHEY, CDR2 SVGAGI. The CDR3 DNA sequence: TGTGCCAGCAGCCACTCAATCGGGACCTCTGAAGCTTTCTTT. Protein sequence: CASSHSIGTSEAFF.

The chain uses TRBV5-6 and TRBJ2-5; D not certain. Germline CDR1 SGHDT, CDR2 YYEEEE. This CDR3 is built from 17 residues. V was clipped by 0 bases and J by 4 bases, with 19 bases between them. For the CDR3, the DNA is TGTGCCAGCAGCTTGGCCGAGACCAGAACAAGGCGAGAGACCCAGTACTTC. This sequence encodes CASSLAETRTRRETQYF.

J is TRBJ2-2 and V is TRBV5-4; 7 bases fit TRBD2. Germline V gives CDR1 SGHNT, CDR2 YYREEE (reference sequence). V gave up 2 bases and J gave up 7 bases; unmatched junction bases: 8. The CDR3 sequence is 15 residues long. The CDR3 nucleotides are TGTGCCAGCAGCTTATCACTAGCGAGTGACGGGGAGCTGTTTTTT. Its translation is CASSLSLASDGELFF.

The V gene is TRBV5-1, the J gene TRBJ2-2; D is unclear. V lost 0 bases to trimming and J lost 6 bases, with 9 bases between them. Germline lookup yields CDR1 SGHRS and CDR2 YFSETQ. The CDR3 runs 14 residues. DNA for the CDR3: TGCGCCAGCAGCTTGGCCGGTATGGCCGGGGAGCTGTTTTTT. Residues: CASSLAGMAGELFF. Full variable domain (outside the CDR3, taken from reference TRBV5-1 and TRBJ2-2): KAGVTQTPRYLIKTRGQQVTLSCSPISGHRSVSWYQQTPGQGLQFLFEYFSETQRNKGNFPGRFSGRQFSNSRSEMNVSTLELGDSALYLCASSLAGMAGELFFGEGSRLTVL.

The J gene is TRBJ2-1, the V gene TRBV25-1; perhaps TRBD2 as D (5 bases). This CDR3 spans 16 amino acids. V was trimmed by 4 bases and J by 0 bases, leaving 13 bases between them. Looked up from germline, CDR1 is MGHDK and CDR2 is SYGVNS. CDR3 bases: TGTGCCAGCAGTGCCCCCTGGGAGAGCTCCTACAATGAGCAGTTCTTC. Amino acids: CASSAPWESSYNEQFF.

This chain uses TRBV5-1 with TRBJ1-5, with D tentatively TRBD1 (5 bases). The V and J ends lost 2 bases and 4 bases respectively, with 19 bases between them. Germline CDR1 and CDR2: SGHRS and YFSETQ. The CDR3 covers 17 residues. CDR3 nucleotide sequence: TGCGCCAGCAGCTTTCGGAAGCGGACGCAGGGAAATCAGCCCCAGCATTTT. This translates into CASSFRKRTQGNQPQHF.

The chain combines TRBV28 with TRBJ2-5; 9 bases fit TRBD1. Germline V gene sequence: CDR1 MDHEN, CDR2 SYDVKM. V gave up 2 bases and J gave up 5 bases; unmatched junction bases: 18. The CDR3 length is 19 residues. CDR3 amino acids: CASSLGSAYRGLVGETQYF. Written as DNA, the CDR3 is TGTGCCAGCAGTTTAGGAAGTGCTTACAGGGGGCTTGTCGGGGAGACCCAGTACTTC.

Turning to this clone: This same CDR3 is encoded by further DNA sequences in the sample. J is TRBJ1-3 and V is TRBV7-9, with D hard to call. The germline V gene encodes CDR1 SEHNR and CDR2 FQNEAQ (reference sequence). The V and J ends lost 5 bases and 0 bases respectively, with 11 bases between them. The CDR3 extends over 15 amino acids. The CDR3 DNA sequence: TGTGCCAGCAGCCCCCCGGTCAGCTCTGGAAACACCATATATTTT. Amino acid sequence: CASSPPVSSGNTIYF.

This clone was counted only a few times. The chain combines TRBV2 with TRBJ1-1, with 7 bases fitting TRBD1. CDR1 and CDR2 (germline): SNHLY, FYNNEI. The CDR3 extends over 13 amino acids. V lost 7 bases to trimming and J lost 3 bases; unmatched junction nucleotides: 5. CDR3 protein: CASKDRVHTEAFF. The CDR3 coding sequence is TGTGCCAGCAAAGACAGGGTTCACACTGAAGCTTTCTTT.

The chain carries TRBV10-1 and TRBJ2-7; 7 bases fit TRBD1. The CDR3 has 15 residues. The junction had 11 bases not matched to a gene; V was cut back by 5 bases and J by 4 bases. Germline lookup yields CDR1 WNHNN and CDR2 SYGVQD (reference sequence). The CDR3 region has the DNA TGCGCCAGCAGTCTAGCCGAAGACAGGGAGTACGAGCAGTACTTC. This encodes CASSLAEDREYEQYF.

This chain joins TRBV28 and TRBJ2-3; D may be TRBD1 (5 bases). The CDR3 has 14 residues. From germline, CDR1 is MDHEN and CDR2 SYDVKM. Trimming took 8 bases from V and 4 from J, leaving 16 bases between them. This CDR3 reads CASRMAGSSDTQYF. The DNA of the CDR3 is TGTGCCAGCCGTATGGCAGGGTCTTCAGATACGCAGTATTTT.

With regard to this clone: The same CDR3 can be traced to other DNA sequences in this sample. This chain joins TRBV6-1 and TRBJ2-3; no definite D call. Germline V gene lookup returns CDR1 MNHNS and CDR2 SASEGT. The V and J ends lost 0 bases and 5 bases respectively, with 3 bases between them. This CDR3 comprises 12 residues. This CDR3 is CASSEARDTQYF. CDR3 bases: TGTGCCAGCAGTGAAGCACGAGATACGCAGTATTTT.

As concerns this clone: Other DNA sequences in the sample encode the same CDR3. The gene calls are TRBV19 and TRBJ1-2; possible D gene TRBD1, 5 bases. This CDR3 is 13 amino acids long. Germline lookup yields CDR1 LNHDA and CDR2 SQIVND (reference sequence). V dropped 1 base and J dropped 3 bases, with 6 bases sitting between them. The CDR3: CASSIGGHYGYTF. In nucleotides, the CDR3 is TGTGCCAGTAGTATAGGGGGACACTATGGCTACACCTTC.

The genes are TRBV10-1 and TRBJ2-1, with D perhaps assigned TRBD1 or TRBD2 (5 bases each). The CDR3 sequence is 16 residues long. V was pared by 2 bases and J by 10 bases, with 21 bases between. Germline V gene data show CDR1 as WNHNN and CDR2 as SYGVQD (reference sequence). CDR3 DNA: TGCGCCAGCAGTGAGGTTCGAGGGCAGGGCCCTATGGAGCAGTTCTTC. Translation: CASSEVRGQGPMEQFF.

V usage is TRBV7-3 and J usage is TRBJ1-1; D is undetermined. CDR1 SGHTA and CDR2 FQGTGA come from the germline V gene. V shed 5 bases and J shed 5 bases, with 15 bases lying between them. The CDR3 length is 14 residues. The DNA of the CDR3 is TGTGCCAGCAGCCTTGTTTCGGTGGGGACTGAAGCTTTCTTT. Its protein is CASSLVSVGTEAFF.

The chain uses TRBV28 and TRBJ1-1; D possibly corresponds to TRBD1 (6 bases). Germline V lookup: CDR1 MDHEN, CDR2 SYDVKM. V was shortened by 4 bases and J by 5 bases, with 14 bases between the two germline ends. This CDR3 is built from 14 residues. CDR3 nucleotides: TGTGCCAGCAGTTCTCCGGGGGCGGGTACTGAAGCTTTCTTT. It codes for CASSSPGAGTEAFF.

This clone showed up just once. CDR3 residues: CASGSDRGSGTQYF. The CDR3 DNA reads TGTGCTAGTGGTTCGGACAGGGGAAGTGGTACGCAGTATTTT. V and J are TRBV12-5 and TRBJ2-3; 9 bases are shared with TRBD1. The V gene's germline CDR1 is LGHNT and CDR2 FRNRAP. The CDR3 runs to 14 residues. With 4 bases clipped from V and 8 bases from J, the junction kept 7 bases outside the gene matches.

The CDR3 bases are TGTGCCAGCATCCGGGGACAGGGGAGAGGGAACACTGAAGCTTTCTTT. Translated: CASIRGQGRGNTEAFF. This chain uses TRBV6-6 with TRBJ1-1; the match to TRBD1 covers 10 bases. This CDR3 spans 16 amino acids. Per germline, CDR1 MNHNY and CDR2 SVGAGI (reference sequence). Losses at the gene ends were 7 bases for V and 1 base for J; bases not matched to a gene: 9.

The chain combines TRBV5-4 with TRBJ2-5, with D unresolved. V lost 1 base, J lost 7 bases, and 14 bases lay in between. Per the germline V gene, CDR1 is SGHNT and CDR2 is YYREEE (reference sequence). This CDR3 is built from 14 residues. The CDR3 loop is CASSLKTAPWTQYF. The CDR3 DNA reads TGTGCCAGCAGCTTGAAGACGGCTCCGTGGACCCAGTACTTC.

J is TRBJ2-7 and V is TRBV11-2; D tentatively fits TRBD1 or TRBD2 (5 bases each). Trimming took off 6 bases at V and 7 bases at J, with 16 bases between the two ends. The length of the CDR3 is 13 residues. CDR1 and CDR2 from the germline V gene are SGHAT and FQNNGV. The CDR3 DNA sequence: TGTGCCAGCAGATGGGGGTCACCCGGTGAGCAGTACTTC. Amino acid sequence: CASRWGSPGEQYF.

The rearrangement joins TRBV2 to TRBJ2-7, with TRBD2 identical over 9 bases. The germline gives CDR1 SNHLY, CDR2 FYNNEI. V lost 4 bases to trimming and J lost 5 bases; unmatched junction nucleotides: 9. There are 15 residues in the CDR3. The CDR3 DNA reads TGTGCCAGCAGTGCGACTAGCGGAGGGGGAAACGAGCAGTACTTC. This codes for CASSATSGGGNEQYF.

The V call is TRBV4-2, the J call TRBJ1-3; D is possibly TRBD1 (5 bases). Germline CDR1 is LGHNA and CDR2 is YNFKEQ. This CDR3 has 18 amino acids. V dropped 4 bases and J dropped 0 bases, with 19 bases sitting between them. This CDR3 reads CASSPPGGGFSSGNTIYF. The DNA for the CDR3 is TGTGCCAGCAGCCCTCCGGGGGGGGGATTTAGCTCTGGAAACACCATATATTTT.

Concerning this clone: The junction departs from germline at one end; a sequencing error may be responsible. This chain uses TRBV10-3 with TRBJ1-4; weak D call: TRBD1 (5 bases). The germline gives CDR1 ENHRY, CDR2 SYGVKD. The CDR3 extends over 16 amino acids. DNA for the CDR3: TGTGCCATCAGCGAGTCTTTGGGGGCAACTAATGAAAAACTGTTTTTT. As protein: CAISESLGATNEKLFF.

The sample holds one count of this clone. This specimen includes other DNA sequences encoding the same CDR3. This rearrangement joins TRBV6-1 to TRBJ2-7; D unclear. Germline V gene data show CDR1 as MNHNS and CDR2 as SASEGT. V lost 0 bases, J lost 2 bases, and 2 bases lay in between. This CDR3 is built from 12 residues. Written as DNA, the CDR3 is TGTGCCAGCAGTGAAGCGCCCTACGAGCAGTACTTC. Translating gives CASSEAPYEQYF.

This sequence joins TRBV27 and TRBJ1-5; no clear D. Germline V gives CDR1 MNHEY, CDR2 SMNVEV (reference sequence). The V and J ends lost 4 bases and 9 bases respectively, with 13 bases between them. The CDR3 has 13 amino acids. This chain's CDR3 is CASSSGPFRPQHF. The CDR3 bases are TGTGCCAGCAGTTCCGGACCTTTTCGGCCCCAGCATTTT.

This clone occurred a few times. The V and J genes are TRBV2 and TRBJ1-1; D call uncertain. This CDR3 comprises 12 residues. The V end lost 11 bases, the J end lost 6 bases, and 16 bases lay between the germline ends. Germline V CDR1 and CDR2: SNHLY, FYNNEI. CDR3 coding DNA: TGTGCCCACGGGGATCTCCCCCCTGAAGCTTTCTTT. Translating gives CAHGDLPPEAFF.

Details on this clone: The sample contains more than one DNA sequence encoding this CDR3. V gene TRBV18 combines with J gene TRBJ1-1; D uncertain. Germline V lookup: CDR1 KGHSH, CDR2 LQKENI. The CDR3 contains 13 residues. V was pared by 6 bases and J by 0 bases, with 8 bases between. The CDR3 is CASSPQLNTEAFF. CDR3 nucleotides: TGTGCCAGCTCCCCCCAGTTGAACACTGAAGCTTTCTTT.

Note on this clone: Different DNA sequences within this sample yield the same CDR3. The gene calls are TRBV28 and TRBJ2-7; 9 nucleotides align to TRBD1. This CDR3 has 16 residues. Per germline, CDR1 MDHEN and CDR2 SYDVKM. The J segment lost 2 bases and the V segment lost 2 bases, leaving 7 bases of the junction unmatched. The CDR3 here is CASSLLPGQGPYEQYF. As DNA, the CDR3 is TGTGCCAGCAGTTTACTACCGGGACAGGGACCCTACGAGCAGTACTTC.

This clone was seen a single time. The chain links TRBV7-2 to TRBJ1-3, with D tentatively TRBD1 (5 bases). Germline lookup yields CDR1 SGHTA and CDR2 FQGNSA. Trimming shortened V by 5 bases and J by 0 bases, and 11 bases separated the two germline ends. The CDR3 spans 15 residues. CDR3 protein: CASSDRWYSGNTIYF. The CDR3 DNA is TGTGCCAGCAGCGACAGATGGTACTCTGGAAACACCATATATTTT.

V is TRBV5-1 and J is TRBJ1-3; TRBD1 matches at 9 bases. The V and J ends lost 4 bases and 8 bases, in that order; junction bases with no gene match: 7. In germline, CDR1 is SGHRS, CDR2 YFSETQ. This CDR3 contains 14 residues. CDR3 loop: CASSPGTGRDTIYF. As DNA, the CDR3 is TGCGCCAGCAGCCCCGGGACAGGGAGGGACACCATATATTTT.